This TCR beta chain was identified during a study of CD8+ T cells in alopecia areata. The study, taken as a whole, reports: Researchers say the link of baseline CD8+ expansion to response remains uncertain, with one nonresponder.

RNA extraction and reverse transcription yielded cDNA as sequencing template. Using immunoSEQ multiplex PCR, the repertoire was profiled, and TCRdb retains in-frame clones only, with some absent. The top ten clones hold around 0.44% of a sample with 90,000 to 150,000 clones, more than 45% of them seen once. The CDR3 runs 18 residues. The germline V gene encodes CDR1 SGHRS and CDR2 YFSETQ. Between the trimmed V and J ends, which lost 1 base and 4 bases, there was a span of 23 bases. Concerning this clone itself: What it recognizes is unknown.

Specified treatment: oral pan-JAK inhibitor, 5-10 mg twice daily. Obtained from alopecia areata patients were lesional scalp punch biopsies along with peripheral blood. Isolation of CD4+ and CD8+ T cells from PBMCs was achieved by sorting. This sequence was found in a human donor with alopecia areata. Specimen: CD4+ T cells sorted from blood, collected at week 4, from a patient treated with tofacitinib. The gene calls are TRBV5-1 and TRBJ1-2; no definite D call. The CDR3 loop is CASSLRGFLRGLTYGYTF. DNA of the CDR3: TGCGCCAGCAGCTTGAGAGGGTTCCTACGGGGTTTGACCTATGGCTACACCTTC.